The clone carrying this T cell receptor (beta chain) was seen only a few times. Other nucleotide sequences from this sample produce the same CDR3. This sample stems from a study of immune evolution from preneoplasia to lung adenocarcinoma. TCRdb keeps only in-frame clones here, not all; method: immunoSEQ multiplex PCR. The table has around 7,200 clones, about 80% seen once. The CDR3 loop spans 14 amino acids. The V end lost 4 bases, the J end lost 4 bases, and 12 bases lay between the germline ends. CDR1 is SGDLS and CDR2 is YYNGEE in the germline V gene. The TCR was taken from a person between 65 and 79 years old with lung adenocarcinoma. The chain uses TRBV9 and TRBJ1-3; D unclear. Sequenced: FFPE minimally invasive lung adenocarcinoma tissue. CDR3 nucleotide sequence: TGTGCCAGCAGCCCTCTGGGGTCCGGAAACACCATATATTTT. This codes for CASSPLGSGNTIYF.